The present entry profiles one T cell receptor (beta chain) with its context. The antigen remains undetermined. The junction and the germline gene differ at one end; a read error may be behind it. CDR1 is SGHAT and CDR2 is FQDESV in the germline V gene (reference sequence). The CDR3 is made up of 16 amino acids. Next came a second PCR, run for about 6 to 12 cycles, which used a sample-barcoded 5' primer along with a J-beta primer mix. TCRdb reprocessed the 5' RACE reads with MiXCR, giving one entry per CDR3 protein. The table has approximately 900,000 distinct CDR3 sequences, roughly 52% seen once; the top ten hold about an eighth. PBMCs were isolated at a quantity of at least 6 million per sample. The entry originates in a study of blood T cells in healthy people across ages. Broader study findings: Any changes in expanded clonotypes were possibly confounded, as donor CMV status remained unknown. The lack of PBMC sorting stopped any conclusive naive versus antigen-experienced comparison.

The clonotype was recovered from a man aged 30-40 years in good health. The chain uses TRBV11-1 and TRBJ2-1; 7 bases line up with TRBD2. What was sequenced was blood. CDR3 amino acids: CASSLGGGLSYNGQFF. In nucleotides, the CDR3 is TGTGCCAGCAGCTTAGGGGGGGGTCTCTCCTACAATGGGCAGTTCTTC.